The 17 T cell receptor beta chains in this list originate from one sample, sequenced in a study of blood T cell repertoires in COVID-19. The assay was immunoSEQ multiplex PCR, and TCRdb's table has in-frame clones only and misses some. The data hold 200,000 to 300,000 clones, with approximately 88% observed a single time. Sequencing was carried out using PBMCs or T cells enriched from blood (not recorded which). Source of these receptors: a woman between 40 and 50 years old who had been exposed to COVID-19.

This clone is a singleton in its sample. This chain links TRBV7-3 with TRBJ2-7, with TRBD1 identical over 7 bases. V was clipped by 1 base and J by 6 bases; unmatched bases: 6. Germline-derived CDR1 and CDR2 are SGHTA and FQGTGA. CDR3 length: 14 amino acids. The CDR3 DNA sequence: TGTGCCAGCAGCTTAAACCAGGGGGTTGGCGAGCAGTACTTC. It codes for CASSLNQGVGEQYF.

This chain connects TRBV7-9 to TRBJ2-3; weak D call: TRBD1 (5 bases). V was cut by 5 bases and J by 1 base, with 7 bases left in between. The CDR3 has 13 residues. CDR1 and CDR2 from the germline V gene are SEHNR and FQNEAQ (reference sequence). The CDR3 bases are TGTGCCAGCAGCGGGGCTCGCACAGATACGCAGTATTTT. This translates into CASSGARTDTQYF.

The CDR3: CSVEAGQGKNIQYF. The CDR3 region has the DNA TGCAGCGTTGAAGCTGGTCAGGGCAAAAACATTCAGTACTTC. V and J are TRBV29-1 and TRBJ2-4, with D possibly being TRBD1 (5 bases). Per the germline V gene, CDR1 is SQVTM and CDR2 is ANQGSEA. V was clipped by 1 base and J by 3 bases, with 10 bases between them. The CDR3 contains 14 residues. Full variable domain (outside the CDR3, taken from reference TRBV29-1 and TRBJ2-4): SAVISQKPSRDICQRGTSLTIQCQVDSQVTMMFWYRQQPGQSLTLIATANQGSEATYESGFVIDKFPISRPNLTFSTLTVSNMSPEDSSIYLCSVEAGQGKNIQYFGAGTRLSVL.

The chain's CDR3 is CASSVGSRGNTEAFF. The CDR3 coding sequence is TGTGCCAGCAGCGTAGGCTCGCGGGGGAACACTGAAGCTTTCTTT. The rearrangement links TRBV9 to TRBJ1-1; no definite D call. Trimming stripped 0 bases from V and 1 base from J, with 10 bases between. The CDR3 runs 15 residues. Germline CDR1 and CDR2: SGDLS and YYNGEE.

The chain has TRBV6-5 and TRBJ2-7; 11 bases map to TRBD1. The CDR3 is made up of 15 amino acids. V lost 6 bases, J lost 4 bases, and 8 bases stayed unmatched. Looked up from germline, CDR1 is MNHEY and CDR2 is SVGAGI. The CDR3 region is CASSHTGTGGYEQYF. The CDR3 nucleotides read TGTGCCAGCAGCCACACCGGGACAGGGGGTTACGAGCAGTACTTC.

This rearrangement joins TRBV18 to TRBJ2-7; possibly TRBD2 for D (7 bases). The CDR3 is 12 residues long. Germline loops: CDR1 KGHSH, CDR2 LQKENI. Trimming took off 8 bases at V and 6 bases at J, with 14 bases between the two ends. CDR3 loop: CASTAGGLEQYV. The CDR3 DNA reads TGTGCCAGCACAGCCGGGGGGCTCGAGCAGTACGTC.

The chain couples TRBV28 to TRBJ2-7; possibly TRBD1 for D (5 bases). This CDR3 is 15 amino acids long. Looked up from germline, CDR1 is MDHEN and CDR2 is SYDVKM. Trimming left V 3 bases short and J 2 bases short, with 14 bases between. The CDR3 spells CASSFQGHTTYEQYF. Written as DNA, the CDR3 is TGTGCCAGCAGTTTCCAAGGACACACTACCTACGAGCAGTACTTC.

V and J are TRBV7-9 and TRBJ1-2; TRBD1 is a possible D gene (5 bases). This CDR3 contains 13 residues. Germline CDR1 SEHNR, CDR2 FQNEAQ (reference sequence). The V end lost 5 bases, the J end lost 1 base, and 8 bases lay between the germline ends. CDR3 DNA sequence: TGTGCCAGCAGCCCCGACAGTAACTATGGCTACACCTTC. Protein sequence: CASSPDSNYGYTF.

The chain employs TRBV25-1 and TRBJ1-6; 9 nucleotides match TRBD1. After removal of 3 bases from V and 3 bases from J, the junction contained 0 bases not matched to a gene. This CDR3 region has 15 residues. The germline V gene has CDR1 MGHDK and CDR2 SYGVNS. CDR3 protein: CASSEGQGYNSPLHF. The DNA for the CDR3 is TGTGCCAGCAGTGAGGGACAGGGCTATAATTCACCCCTCCACTTT.

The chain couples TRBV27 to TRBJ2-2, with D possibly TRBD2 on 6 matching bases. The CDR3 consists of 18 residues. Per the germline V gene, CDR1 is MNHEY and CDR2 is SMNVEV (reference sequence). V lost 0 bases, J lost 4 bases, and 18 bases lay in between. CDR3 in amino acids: CASSLSPILAGPTGELFF. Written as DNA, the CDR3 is TGTGCCAGCAGTTTATCCCCAATCTTGGCGGGACCCACCGGGGAGCTGTTTTTT.

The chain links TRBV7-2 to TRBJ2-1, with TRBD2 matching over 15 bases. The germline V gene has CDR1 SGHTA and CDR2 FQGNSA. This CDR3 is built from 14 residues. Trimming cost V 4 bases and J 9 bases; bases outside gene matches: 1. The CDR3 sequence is CASSWGLAGGEQFF. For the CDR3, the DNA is TGTGCCAGCAGCTGGGGACTAGCGGGAGGTGAGCAGTTCTTC.

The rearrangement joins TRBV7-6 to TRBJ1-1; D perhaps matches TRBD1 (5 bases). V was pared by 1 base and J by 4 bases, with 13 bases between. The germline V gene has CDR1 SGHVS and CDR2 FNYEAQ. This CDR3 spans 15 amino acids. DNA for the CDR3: TGTGCCAGCAGCTTAGTGCAGGGCTCGTTCACTGAAGCTTTCTTT. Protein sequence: CASSLVQGSFTEAFF. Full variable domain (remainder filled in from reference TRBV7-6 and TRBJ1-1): GAGVSQSPRYKVTKRGQDVALRCDPISGHVSLYWYRQALGQGPEFLTYFNYEAQQDKSGLPNDRFSAERPEGSISTLTIQRTEQRDSAMYRCASSLVQGSFTEAFFGQGTRLTVV.

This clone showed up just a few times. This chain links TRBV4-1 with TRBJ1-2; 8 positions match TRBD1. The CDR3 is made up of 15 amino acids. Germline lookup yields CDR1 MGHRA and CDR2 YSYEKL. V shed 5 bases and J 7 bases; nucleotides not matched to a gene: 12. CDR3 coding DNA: TGCGCCAGCAGCTATACCCCCGGGACAGGCCTTGGCTACACCTTC. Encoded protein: CASSYTPGTGLGYTF.

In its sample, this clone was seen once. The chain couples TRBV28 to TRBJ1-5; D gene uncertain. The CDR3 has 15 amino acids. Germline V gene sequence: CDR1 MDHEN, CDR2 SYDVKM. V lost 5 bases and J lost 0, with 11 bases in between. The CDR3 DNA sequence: TGTGCCAGCAGTCCCCAGTTTAATAGCAATCAGCCCCAGCATTTT. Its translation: CASSPQFNSNQPQHF.

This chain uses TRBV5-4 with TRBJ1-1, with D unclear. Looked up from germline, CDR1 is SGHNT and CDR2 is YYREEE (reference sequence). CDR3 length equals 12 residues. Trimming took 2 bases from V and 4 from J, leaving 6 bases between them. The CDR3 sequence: CASSFSLTEAFF. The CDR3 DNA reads TGTGCCAGCAGCTTCTCCCTCACTGAAGCTTTCTTT.

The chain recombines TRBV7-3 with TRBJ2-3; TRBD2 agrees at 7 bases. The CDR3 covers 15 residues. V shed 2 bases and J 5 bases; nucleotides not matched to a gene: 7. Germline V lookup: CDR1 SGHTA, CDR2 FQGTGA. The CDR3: CASSLGGSRGDTQYF. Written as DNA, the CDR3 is TGTGCCAGCAGCTTAGGCGGGAGTCGGGGAGATACGCAGTATTTT.

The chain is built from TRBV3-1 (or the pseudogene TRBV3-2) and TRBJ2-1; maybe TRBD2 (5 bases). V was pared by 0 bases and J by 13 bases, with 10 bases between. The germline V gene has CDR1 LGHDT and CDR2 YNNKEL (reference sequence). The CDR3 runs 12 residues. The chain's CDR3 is CASSQDILVQFF. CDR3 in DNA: TGTGCCAGCAGCCAAGATATACTAGTTCAGTTCTTC.